A selection of T cell receptor beta chains follows, all from one sample in a study of PD-L1 blockade in urothelial cancer. Here immunoSEQ multiplex PCR was the method, and the copy in TCRdb shows in-frame clones only, minus some. The sample holds 35,000 to 50,000 clones; approximately 80% are singletons and the top ten take roughly 17%. The specimen comprised PBMCs, sampled around atezolizumab (anti-PD-L1) treatment. These receptors all come from a man between 60 and 75 years old with urothelial cancer. The CDR3 runs from the conserved cysteine through the conserved F or W.

V gene,CDR3 protein
TRBV7-2,CASSPRDSRDEQYF
TRBV7-2,CASSSLQGEGSPLHF
TRBV19,CASSTPGQNYGYTF
TRBV28,CASSPGALNTEAFF
TRBV29-1,CSVLAPGLRETQYF
TRBV5-4,CASSLPLAAGVEQYF
TRBV7-6,CASNEGAHRANVLTF
TRBV7-9,CASSLEGLAGAPSYNEQFF
TRBV11-1,CASSWTTGASSSGNTIYF
TRBV2,CASSGESTQYF
TRBV28,CASSPLRGTSGTDTQYF
TRBV28,CASSPLTPRANVLTF
TRBV2,CASSGQGRDQPQHF
TRBV5-1,CASSQAAGDFTNEKLFF
TRBV7-2,CASSSKVFRAQTSEQYF
TRBV10-3,CAISGEGDQETQYF
TRBV5-4,CASSFRDRGPQYF
TRBV7-2,CASSLERNRIYEQYF
TRBV25-1,CASGYRGTGELFF
TRBV5-4,CASSLGTTRGEKLFF
TRBV11-2,CASSPYLGLAESEQYF
TRBV6-1,CASRDRGRYEQYF
TRBV4-2,CASSQDGNSGGLSSYNEQFF
TRBV10-2,CASGSRGGDTQYF
TRBV6-1,CALGQWMNTEAFF
TRBV6-1,CASGSGTGFSPLHF
TRBV6-5,CASRLAQGGEQFF
TRBV27,CATSGQGLSGVTNTEAFF
TRBV5-1,CASSLGGQNSPLHF
TRBV7-2,CASSSGLAGRPQRDEQFF
TRBV2,CASRVAGVITGELFF
TRBV9,CASSIQGSGQPQHF